This T cell receptor (beta chain) was sequenced in a study of T cell responses to AZD1222 COVID-19 vaccine. The CDR3 is made up of 16 amino acids. V shed 7 bases and J shed 2 bases, with 18 bases lying between them. Germline V gene lookup returns CDR1 MDHEN and CDR2 SYDVKM. The data were produced by immunoSEQ multiplex PCR, yet TCRdb's version contains in-frame clones alone and is incomplete. The data contain fewer than 130,000 clones, 87% of them seen just once; the ten biggest clones take up 2% to 2.5%. Here the sequenced sample was peripheral blood, taken 28 days after the second AZD1222 dose. This clonotype was obtained from an adult who received the AZD1222 COVID-19 vaccine. This chain connects TRBV28 to TRBJ1-5; weak D call: TRBD1 (6 bases). The CDR3 sequence: CASTIRGRGRNQPQHF. CDR3 DNA sequence: TGTGCCAGCACCATCCGGGGGCGAGGGCGCAATCAGCCCCAGCATTTT.